Included here is one TCR beta chain sequence, with context. What this receptor recognizes is not known. Base qualities are not provided; no much larger clone lies one nucleotide away. The donors were around 39 Caucasian individuals from Russia, aged roughly 6 to 95 years, who were systemically healthy. About 10 milliliters of peripheral blood were drawn from each donor into EDTA-treated Vacutainer tubes. Ficoll-Paque density-gradient centrifugation was used to isolate PBMCs, with at least 6 million per sample. Total RNA was extracted from PBMCs with Trizol reagent, with at least 5.5 micrograms obtained per sample. For every donor, an aliquot of PBMCs went through flow cytometry to measure the percentages of naive CD45RAhigh/CD27high T cells. These data are taken from a study of blood T cells in healthy people across ages (dated by TCRdb to about 2015). At the level of the whole study: In model experiments, template switching captured about one uniquely barcoded TCR beta cDNA molecule for every two T cells. Using deep sequencing normalized with unique cDNA molecular identifiers, the study measured how TCR beta repertoire diversity changes with age. Donors were grouped into four age groups: young (average roughly 17 years), middle-aged (over 35), aged (over 55) and long-lived (over 80). To avoid experimental bias, donors of different ages were spread randomly across the sequencing lanes. Using the same blood draw, the study looked at two additional independent replicas of 1 million unique cDNA reads for two donors, one aged 18 to 30 and the other aged 80 or older. Broader findings and caveats from the paper: The percentage of naive T cells measured by flow cytometry correlated strongly with observed TCR beta diversity. Estimates of total diversity based on one million sequenced T cells were regarded as lower bounds and as underestimates. Because profiling used bulk unsorted PBMCs, naive and antigen-experienced compartments could not be compared conclusively. Observed TCR beta diversity per million T cells fell roughly linearly with age, and a significant reduction was already apparent by age approximately 40. Because the CMV infection status of the donors was unknown, age-related changes in expanded clonotypes may potentially have been confounded. Compared with the aged group, the long-lived group had more naive CD4+ T cells, fewer expanded clones and increased TCR diversity, a pattern suggesting age selection.

The library was made by 5' RACE. TCRdb shows the sequencer as Illumina HiSeq 2500. A second roughly 7 to 12 cycle PCR used a sample-barcoded 5' primer and a J-beta primer mix. A unique molecular identifier was introduced onto each TCR beta cDNA molecule by a template-switch 5' adaptor carrying 12 random nucleotides. Each sample yielded at least 3 million CDR3-containing paired-end reads. The Mint cDNA synthesis kit, primed by a TRBC-specific oligonucleotide, was used to synthesize first-strand cDNA from all RNA. After uracil-DNA glycosylase treatment, a first 18-cycle PCR used universal primers M1SS and BC2_uni_R on all cDNA. The paper's data handling went like this. For normalization, 1 million high-quality reads were randomly selected from each sample, with every read carrying a distinct molecular identifier. Reads with shared molecular identifiers were discarded instead of being binned into consensus sequences. CDR3 identification, clonotype clustering and error correction used MiTCR with a Q25 quality threshold and the strictest error-elimination algorithm. A nonparametric unseen species model using Euler transformation provided a lower-bound estimate of total TCR beta diversity. Through fastp at Q25 and MiXCR, TCRdb rebuilt clones from the public reads, retaining in-frame beta chains. Rows matching on CDR3 protein sequence are summarized as one entry with the most common DNA and genes. TCRdb's processing, not the authors' own work, is the source of the V and J calls. The sample yields approximately 400,000 distinct CDR3 sequences; roughly half were counted once. Under 65% of the sample is held by the ten biggest clonotypes.

Taken from cysteine to phenylalanine, the CDR3 has 15 residues. The entry retains the CDR3 DNA only, 45 bases that are in frame from base 1. The CDR1 and CDR2 encoded by the germline V gene are SGHRS and YFSETQ. Ends trimmed: V by 0 bases, J by 5 bases; bases unmatched to a gene: 7. This sequence originates from a man aged 55-75 years in good health. Sample: blood. The chain links TRBV5-1 with TRBJ2-5, and 7 bases in between align with TRBD1. DNA sequence: TGCGCCAGCAGCTTGGCTCTACAGGGGACCGAGACCCAGTACTTC. Translated, it gives CASSLALQGTETQYF.